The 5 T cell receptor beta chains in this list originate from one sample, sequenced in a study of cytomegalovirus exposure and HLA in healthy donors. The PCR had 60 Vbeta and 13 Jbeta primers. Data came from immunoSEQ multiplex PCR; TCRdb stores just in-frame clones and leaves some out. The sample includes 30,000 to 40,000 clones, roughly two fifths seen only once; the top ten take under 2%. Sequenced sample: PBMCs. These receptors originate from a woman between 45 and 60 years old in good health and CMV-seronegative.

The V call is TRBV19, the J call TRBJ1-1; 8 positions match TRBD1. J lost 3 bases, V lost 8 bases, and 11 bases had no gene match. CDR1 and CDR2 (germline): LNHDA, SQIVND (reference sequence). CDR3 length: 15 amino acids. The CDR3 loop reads CASCSSGQGDTEAFF. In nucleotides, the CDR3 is TGTGCCAGTTGCTCCTCCGGACAGGGTGACACTGAAGCTTTCTTT.

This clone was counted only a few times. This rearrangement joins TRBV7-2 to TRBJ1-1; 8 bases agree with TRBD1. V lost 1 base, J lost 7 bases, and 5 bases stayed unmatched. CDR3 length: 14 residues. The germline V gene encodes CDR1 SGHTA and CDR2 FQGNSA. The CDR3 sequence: CASSLVRGQGEAFF. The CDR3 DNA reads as TGTGCCAGCAGCTTAGTCAGGGGGCAGGGTGAAGCTTTCTTT.

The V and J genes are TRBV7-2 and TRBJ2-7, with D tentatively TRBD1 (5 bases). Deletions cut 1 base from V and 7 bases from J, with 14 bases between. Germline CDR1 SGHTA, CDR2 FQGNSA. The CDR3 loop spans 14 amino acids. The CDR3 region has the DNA TGTGCCAGCAGCTTAGGGGCCAGGGCAGGTGAGCAGTACTTC. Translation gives CASSLGARAGEQYF.

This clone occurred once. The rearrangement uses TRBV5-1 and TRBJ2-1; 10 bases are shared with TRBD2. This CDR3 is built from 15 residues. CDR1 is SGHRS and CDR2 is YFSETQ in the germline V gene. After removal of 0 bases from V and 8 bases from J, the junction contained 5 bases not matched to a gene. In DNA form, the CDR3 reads TGCGCCAGCAGCTTGGCTAGCGGGAGAACGTATGAGCAGTTCTTC. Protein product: CASSLASGRTYEQFF.

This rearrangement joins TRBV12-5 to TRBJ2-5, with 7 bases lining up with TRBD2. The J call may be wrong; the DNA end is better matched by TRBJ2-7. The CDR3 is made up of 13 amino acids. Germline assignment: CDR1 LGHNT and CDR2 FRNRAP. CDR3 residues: CASGGGSSYEQYF. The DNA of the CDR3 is TGTGCTAGTGGGGGCGGGAGTAGCTACGAGCAGTACTTC.